What follows are 9 T cell receptor beta chains derived from one specimen sequenced in a study of blood T cell repertoires in COVID-19. Repertoires were generated with immunoSEQ multiplex PCR, while TCRdb's copy carries only in-frame clones and drops some. The table lists more than 100,000 clones, around 84% of them singletons. The sample comprised PBMCs or T cells enriched from blood (not recorded which). These receptors all come from a man aged 40-50 years with acute COVID-19.

The chain recombines TRBV5-1 with TRBJ2-5, with D possibly matching TRBD2 (6 bases). CDR1 and CDR2 (germline): SGHRS, YFSETQ. The CDR3 extends over 15 amino acids. Trimming removed 4 bases at V and 3 bases at J, with 16 bases between. CDR3: CASSPGVRGEETQYF. Here the CDR3 DNA reads TGCGCCAGCAGCCCGGGGGTTAGGGGCGAAGAGACCCAGTACTTC.

The V gene is TRBV7-3, the J gene TRBJ2-2; a possible D gene is TRBD1 (7 bases). V lost 4 bases to trimming and J lost 4 bases, with 13 bases between them. CDR1 SGHTA and CDR2 FQGTGA come from the germline V gene. The CDR3 covers 15 residues. The CDR3 region has the DNA TGTGCCAGCAGCTCAGGGGGGCCCAGCACCGGGGAGCTGTTTTTT. It is translated as CASSSGGPSTGELFF.

This chain connects TRBV2 to TRBJ1-3; D possibly corresponds to TRBD1 (5 bases). This CDR3 is 15 amino acids long. V lost 5 bases to trimming and J lost 2 bases, with 13 bases between them. CDR1 and CDR2 from the germline V gene are SNHLY and FYNNEI. The CDR3 spells CASSKGEGTGNTIYF. CDR3 DNA sequence: TGTGCCAGCAGTAAAGGGGAGGGAACTGGAAACACCATATATTTT.

The V and J genes are TRBV18 and TRBJ2-1; perhaps TRBD1 as D (7 bases). This CDR3 region has 15 residues. V gave up 3 bases and J gave up 9 bases, with 18 bases separating them. Germline CDR1 KGHSH, CDR2 LQKENI. The CDR3: CASSPQTGEVTEQFF. Here the CDR3 DNA reads TGTGCCAGCTCACCGCAAACAGGGGAGGTGACTGAGCAGTTCTTC.

J is TRBJ1-5 and V is TRBV10-1; D not resolved. CDR3 length: 16 amino acids. Germline V gene data show CDR1 as WNHNN and CDR2 as SYGVQD (reference sequence). The V and J ends lost 0 bases and 4 bases respectively, with 13 bases between them. CDR3 protein: CASSESPRYFNQPQHF. In DNA form, the CDR3 reads TGCGCCAGCAGTGAGTCGCCTAGGTATTTTAATCAGCCCCAGCATTTT.

J is TRBJ2-7 and V is TRBV5-1; 8 bases agree with TRBD1. The CDR3 runs 15 residues. After removal of 5 bases from V and 4 bases from J, the junction contained 11 bases not matched to a gene. Germline V gene lookup returns CDR1 SGHRS and CDR2 YFSETQ. The DNA of the CDR3 is TGCGCCAGCAGGATAGGGACAGGTGAAGGGTACGAGCAGTACTTC. Its translation is CASRIGTGEGYEQYF.

The V gene is TRBV24-1, the J gene TRBJ1-3; the match to TRBD1 covers 9 bases. This CDR3 is built from 14 residues. Germline CDR1 and CDR2: KGHDR and SFDVKD. V gave up 12 bases and J gave up 2 bases; unmatched junction bases: 7. The CDR3, as DNA: TGTGCCCCCCGGACAGGGGAGACTGGAAACACCATATATTTT. Translated, it gives CAPRTGETGNTIYF.

The chain recombines TRBV6-5 with TRBJ2-7, with 9 positions matching TRBD1. Germline values: CDR1 MNHEY, CDR2 SVGAGI. This CDR3 region has 14 residues. The junction had 6 bases not matched to a gene; V was cut back by 4 bases and J by 5 bases. The CDR3 protein is CASSWGTGTNEQYF. CDR3 coding DNA: TGTGCCAGCAGTTGGGGGACAGGGACCAACGAGCAGTACTTC.

The chain employs TRBV14 and TRBJ2-2, with D perhaps matching TRBD2 (6 bases). Trimming took 4 bases from V and 7 from J, leaving 16 bases between them. Germline V lookup: CDR1 SGHDN, CDR2 FVKESK. The CDR3 covers 15 residues. The CDR3 DNA sequence: TGTGCCAGCAGCCCCCGCGCGGGGACGGGCGGGGAGCTGTTTTTT. Encoded protein: CASSPRAGTGGELFF.